What follows are 17 T cell receptor beta chains derived from one specimen sequenced in a study of OX40 agonist ivuxolimab in advanced cancers. Generated by immunoSEQ multiplex PCR, the TCRdb table keeps only in-frame clones and is missing some. The sample lists some 100,000 clones; roughly 84% were seen once. The specimen was CD4+ or CD8+ T cells sorted from blood, collected in a trial of the OX40 agonist ivuxolimab. These receptors were taken from an adult with an advanced solid tumor such as melanoma, head and neck, liver or kidney cancer.

The V and J genes are TRBV5-1 and TRBJ2-2; D may be TRBD1 (5 bases). This CDR3 comprises 14 residues. CDR1 SGHRS and CDR2 YFSETQ come from the germline V gene. Trimming cost V 3 bases and J 11 bases, with 17 bases left between them. CDR3 DNA sequence: TGCGCCAGCAGCTCGGAGACAGAATCGAGCGAGCTGTTTTTT. Translation: CASSSETESSELFF. The full variable domain, its missing parts supplied by reference TRBV5-1 and TRBJ2-2, is KAGVTQTPRYLIKTRGQQVTLSCSPISGHRSVSWYQQTPGQGLQFLFEYFSETQRNKGNFPGRFSGRQFSNSRSEMNVSTLELGDSALYLCASSSETESSELFFGEGSRLTVL.

This clone was picked up a small number of times. This chain joins TRBV4-2 and TRBJ1-4; the match to TRBD1 covers 9 bases. The CDR3 is made up of 14 amino acids. The germline gives CDR1 LGHNA, CDR2 YNFKEQ. V was pared by 4 bases and J by 8 bases, with 5 bases of the junction left unmatched. The CDR3 DNA is TGTGCCAGCAGCCTGGGACAGGGTACAGAAAAACTGTTTTTT. It codes for CASSLGQGTEKLFF.

The V gene is TRBV28, the J gene TRBJ1-5; 7 positions agree with TRBD1. The CDR3 totals 18 residues. Losses at the gene ends were 3 bases for V and 1 base for J; bases not matched to a gene: 12. CDR1 MDHEN and CDR2 SYDVKM come from the germline V gene. The CDR3 loop reads CASSFYTRRGVSNQPQHF. As DNA, the CDR3 is TGTGCCAGCAGTTTCTACACCCGCAGGGGGGTGAGCAATCAGCCCCAGCATTTT.

The chain employs TRBV29-1 and TRBJ2-3; 7 positions match TRBD2. Per the germline V gene, CDR1 is SQVTM and CDR2 is ANQGSEA. Unmatched junction bases numbered 7, after V lost 1 base and J lost 6 bases. CDR3 length equals 14 residues. CDR3 region: CSVEVPTSHDTQYF. CDR3 DNA sequence: TGCAGCGTTGAAGTCCCGACTAGCCACGATACGCAGTATTTT.

The chain combines TRBV9 with TRBJ1-6, with TRBD1 as a possible D gene (5 bases). The length of the CDR3 is 15 residues. Trimming cost V 4 bases and J 7 bases, with 15 bases left between them. Germline V gene lookup returns CDR1 SGDLS and CDR2 YYNGEE. CDR3 DNA sequence: TGTGCCAGCAGCCCCAGCCCGGGGGACAATTCACCCCTCCACTTT. It yields the protein CASSPSPGDNSPLHF.

The chain joins TRBV6-1 to TRBJ1-5, with TRBD1 matching 7 bases. Germline loops: CDR1 MNHNS, CDR2 SASEGT. This CDR3 comprises 11 residues. V shed 5 bases and J 11 bases; nucleotides not matched to a gene: 3. CDR3 DNA: TGTGCCAGCAGTCGAGACAGGGCCCAGCATTTT. It codes for CASSRDRAQHF.

The J gene is TRBJ1-1, the V gene TRBV9; D might be TRBD1 (6 bases). The CDR3 runs to 13 residues. Trimming left V 3 bases short and J 11 bases short, with 17 bases between. Germline V lookup: CDR1 SGDLS, CDR2 YYNGEE. CDR3 sequence (DNA): TGTGCCAGCAGCGCCCAGCCGGGGGGGGCGGCTTTCTTT. It is translated as CASSAQPGGAAFF.

This clone has just one count. The chain employs TRBV28 and TRBJ1-1, with TRBD1 as a possible D gene (5 bases). The CDR3 covers 16 residues. Per the germline V gene, CDR1 is MDHEN and CDR2 is SYDVKM. Trimming took 5 bases from V and 3 from J, leaving 19 bases between them. The CDR3 sequence is CASSPPGGVGDTEAFF. The CDR3 bases are TGTGCCAGCAGTCCCCCAGGTGGGGTAGGGGACACTGAAGCTTTCTTT.

This chain connects TRBV6-5 to TRBJ1-6; no clear D. The germline V gene has CDR1 MNHEY and CDR2 SVGAGI. The CDR3 loop spans 15 amino acids. V lost 6 bases, J lost 6 bases, and 15 bases lay in between. The CDR3 bases are TGTGCCAGCAGCCTAGGTCGTCTTTCTAATTCACCCCTCCACTTT. Protein: CASSLGRLSNSPLHF.

The CDR3 here is CASSVAAGSIREETQYF. DNA for the CDR3: TGTGCCAGCAGCGTAGCGGCAGGGTCTATAAGAGAAGAGACCCAGTACTTC. The chain couples TRBV9 to TRBJ2-5; maybe TRBD1 (5 bases). With 0 bases removed from V and 3 bases from J, the gap between germline ends came to 18 bases. Germline CDR1 SGDLS, CDR2 YYNGEE. CDR3 length: 17 amino acids.

The V gene is TRBV15, the J gene TRBJ1-5; D is perhaps TRBD1 (5 bases). Deletions cut 2 bases from V and 6 bases from J, with 20 bases between. CDR3 length: 17 amino acids. CDR1 and CDR2 (germline): LNHNV, YYDKDF (reference sequence). CDR3 sequence: CATSRSRGGGYSQPQHF. As DNA, the CDR3 is TGTGCCACCAGCAGATCCCGGGGCGGGGGGTATAGTCAGCCCCAGCATTTT.

V gene TRBV7-2 combines with J gene TRBJ1-2, with 8 bases lining up with TRBD1. The junction had 8 bases not matched to a gene; V was cut back by 0 bases and J by 5 bases. CDR3 length: 16 residues. CDR1 and CDR2 (germline): SGHTA, FQGNSA. CDR3 coding DNA: TGTGCCAGCAGCTTAGCCGGAACAGGGGGACTTTATGGCTACACCTTC. Encoded protein: CASSLAGTGGLYGYTF.

J is TRBJ2-1 and V is TRBV11-3; TRBD2 matches at 10 bases. This CDR3 is built from 15 residues. The germline CDR1 and CDR2 sequences are SGHNT and YENEEA. The V and J ends lost 5 bases and 8 bases, in that order; junction bases with no gene match: 9. Here the CDR3 DNA reads TGTGCCAGCAGCAACCGACTAGCGGGTAGGGATGAGCAGTTCTTC. Its translation is CASSNRLAGRDEQFF. Variable domain in full (rest from reference TRBV11-3 and TRBJ2-1): EAGVVQSPRYKIIEKKQPVAFWCNPISGHNTLYWYLQNLGQGPELLIRYENEEAVDDSQLPKDRFSAERLKGVDSTLKIQPAELGDSAVYLCASSNRLAGRDEQFFGPGTRLTVL.

This chain uses TRBV6-5 with TRBJ1-2; TRBD1 might be the D (5 bases). The CDR3 extends over 12 amino acids. With 7 bases removed from V and 4 bases from J, the gap between germline ends came to 10 bases. The germline V gene has CDR1 MNHEY and CDR2 SVGAGI. The CDR3 is CASTDRGYGYTF. The CDR3 nucleotides read TGTGCCAGCACCGACAGAGGCTATGGCTACACCTTC.

The chain combines TRBV10-2 with TRBJ1-6, with TRBD1 matching over 7 bases. V lost 4 bases, J lost 4 bases, and 1 base stayed unmatched. The CDR3 has 14 amino acids. Germline CDR1 and CDR2: WSHSY and SAAADI. CDR3 region: CASSGTGYNSPLHF. CDR3 bases: TGCGCCAGCAGTGGGACAGGTTATAATTCACCCCTCCACTTT.

The rearrangement joins TRBV5-4 to TRBJ2-5; TRBD1 agrees at 7 bases. Germline V CDR1 and CDR2: SGHNT, YYREEE (reference sequence). The CDR3 consists of 14 residues. V shed 1 base, J shed 8 bases, and the junction held 8 bases outside the gene matches. DNA for the CDR3: TGTGCCAGCAGCTTGAGTGGGACAGTAGAAACCCAGTACTTC. Amino acids: CASSLSGTVETQYF.

V gene TRBV18 combines with J gene TRBJ1-3; D is perhaps TRBD1 (5 bases). Germline loops: CDR1 KGHSH, CDR2 LQKENI. With 4 bases removed from V and 0 bases from J, the gap between germline ends came to 19 bases. CDR3 length: 18 residues. CDR3 DNA: TGTGCCAGCTCACAGAAGATAGGGACGGTCAACTCTGGAAACACCATATATTTT. Its translation: CASSQKIGTVNSGNTIYF.